Following are 27 T cell receptor beta chains from one sample sequenced in a study of molecular identifiers for immune sequencing clone quantification. One entry per CDR3 protein results from TCRdb running MiXCR on the PCR reads. The table has under 650,000 distinct CDR3 sequences, nearly 20% seen once. Sequenced input: naive CD8+ T cells from blood, with Jurkat cell RNA spiked in. Subset here: FACS-sorted CD8+CD4-CCR7+CD45RA+ naive T cells. The receptors shown here come from a human donor in good health. Some libraries in this study had Jurkat cell RNA spiked in.

This clonotype has a count of ten or more. CDR3 nucleotides: TGTGCCAGCAGCCCAGACCGGGGGGTAATGTACGAGCAGTACTTC. Encoded protein: CASSPDRGVMYEQYF. V is TRBV5-4 and J is TRBJ2-7, with 7 positions matching TRBD2. V was pared by 4 bases and J by 4 bases, with 11 bases of the junction left unmatched. The CDR3 is made up of 15 amino acids. The V gene's germline CDR1 is SGHNT and CDR2 YYREEE (reference sequence).

This clonotype was recorded a few times. This sequence joins TRBV5-6 and TRBJ2-7; D ambiguous. V was cut by 4 bases and J by 7 bases, with 12 bases left in between. There are 12 residues in the CDR3. Per germline, CDR1 SGHDT and CDR2 YYEEEE. CDR3 DNA: TGTGCCAGCAGCGCTTACGGCAAGGAGCAGTACTTC. It translates to CASSAYGKEQYF.

This clonotype was seen ten or more times. The chain employs TRBV4-1 and TRBJ2-1; 8 bases are shared with TRBD1. This CDR3 is built from 15 residues. Germline V gene lookup returns CDR1 MGHRA and CDR2 YSYEKL. V shed 4 bases, J shed 2 bases, and the junction held 4 bases outside the gene matches. Here the CDR3 reads CASSPGQEPYNEQFF. The CDR3 nucleotides read TGCGCCAGCAGCCCGGGACAGGAGCCCTACAATGAGCAGTTCTTC.

This clonotype was seen a handful of times. The chain couples TRBV19 to TRBJ2-1; perhaps D is TRBD1 or TRBD2 (5 bases each). The length of the CDR3 is 15 residues. Germline V gene lookup returns CDR1 LNHDA and CDR2 SQIVND (reference sequence). V dropped 6 bases and J dropped 6 bases, with 18 bases sitting between them. The CDR3 protein is CASRAGTRGSNEQFF. The CDR3, as DNA: TGTGCCAGTAGGGCCGGGACGAGGGGCAGCAATGAGCAGTTCTTC.

A note on this clonotype: An end of the junction differs from the germline gene, which may be a read error. The chain couples TRBV7-9 to TRBJ2-7; TRBD2 matches at 9 bases. The CDR3 runs to 15 residues. Looked up from germline, CDR1 is SEHNR and CDR2 is FQNEAQ (reference sequence). The CDR3 region has the DNA TGCGCCAGCAGCCCAGGGGGACTAGCTACGTACGAGCAGTACTTC. Its protein is CASSPGGLATYEQYF.

The CDR3 is CASSPRATRQETQYF. CDR3 DNA: TGTGCCAGCTCACCACGGGCGACACGCCAAGAGACCCAGTACTTC. This chain uses TRBV18 with TRBJ2-5, with D uncertain. This CDR3 comprises 15 residues. Germline V gene lookup returns CDR1 KGHSH and CDR2 LQKENI. Trimming stripped 1 base from V and 1 base from J, with 10 bases between.

Turning to this clonotype: A read error may produce the germline difference seen at one junction end. The rearrangement uses TRBV6-2 or TRBV6-3 and TRBJ1-1; D gene unclear. This CDR3 comprises 14 residues. Looked up from germline, CDR1 is MNHEY and CDR2 is SVGEGT. The CDR3: CARSYSRRAIEAFF. The CDR3 DNA sequence: TGTGCCAGAAGTTACTCGCGTAGGGCCATTGAAGCTTTCTTT.

This clonotype was observed a few times. This sequence joins TRBV10-3 and TRBJ2-7; D assignment may be TRBD1 or TRBD2 (6 bases each). This CDR3 region has 18 residues. Germline CDR1 reads ENHRY; CDR2 reads SYGVKD. V was cut by 2 bases and J by 2 bases, with 22 bases left in between. Written as DNA, the CDR3 is TGTGCCATCAGTGAGACCGCCGGGGGCTCCCTGGGTACCTACGAGCAGTACTTC. Translating it yields CAISETAGGSLGTYEQYF.

This clonotype was seen repeatedly, ten times or more. This chain uses TRBV2 with TRBJ1-2; 9 positions match TRBD1. Germline-derived CDR1 and CDR2 are SNHLY and FYNNEI. The V gene end was trimmed by 5 bases and the J gene end by 1 base; junction bases not matched to a gene: 8. The CDR3 length is 16 residues. The CDR3 loop reads CASSWDRANFNYGYTF. The CDR3 nucleotides are TGTGCCAGCAGTTGGGACAGGGCAAACTTTAACTATGGCTACACCTTC.

In its sample, this clonotype was seen a few times. The chain joins TRBV30 to TRBJ2-2, with D perhaps assigned TRBD1 or TRBD2 (5 bases each). The CDR3 extends over 12 amino acids. V lost 4 bases to trimming and J lost 3 bases, with 6 bases between them. CDR1 GTSNPN and CDR2 SVGIG come from the germline V gene (reference sequence). CDR3 sequence: CAWMGDTGELFF. CDR3 coding DNA: TGTGCCTGGATGGGGGACACCGGGGAGCTGTTTTTT.

The V call is TRBV5-6, the J call TRBJ2-1; 7 positions match TRBD2. The trim removed 0 bases at V and 2 bases at J, leaving 2 bases unmatched. CDR1 and CDR2 (germline): SGHDT, YYEEEE. The CDR3 loop spans 15 amino acids. This CDR3 is CASSLVRGAYNEQFF. The CDR3 DNA reads TGTGCCAGCAGCTTGGTCCGGGGGGCCTACAATGAGCAGTTCTTC.

This chain connects TRBV3-1 to TRBJ2-6; no reliable D call. Germline CDR1 is LGHDT and CDR2 is YNNKEL (reference sequence). V was trimmed by 4 bases and J by 0 bases, leaving 10 bases between them. The CDR3 sequence is 16 residues long. This CDR3 reads CASSRGRSSGANVLTF. Written as DNA, the CDR3 is TGTGCCAGCAGCCGTGGCAGGAGCTCTGGGGCCAACGTCCTGACTTTC.

In this sample, this clonotype turned up many times. This chain links TRBV3-1 with TRBJ2-5; 11 positions match TRBD2. Germline CDR1 and CDR2: LGHDT and YNNKEL (reference sequence). This CDR3 comprises 19 residues. Germline trimming cut 1 base from V and 1 base from J; bases unmatched to any gene: 11. The CDR3 loop reads CASSQGALAGDPFQETQYF. The CDR3 region has the DNA TGTGCCAGCAGCCAAGGAGCACTAGCGGGGGACCCCTTCCAAGAGACCCAGTACTTC.

A note on this clonotype: This may be a read error: a much more frequent sequence differs by one nucleotide. CDR3 residues: CTSSLNWAYEQYF. For the CDR3, the DNA is TGTACCAGCAGTTTAAACTGGGCCTACGAGCAGTACTTC. The chain has TRBV27 and TRBJ2-7, with unresolved D. Germline V lookup: CDR1 MNHEY, CDR2 SMNVEV (reference sequence). CDR3 length: 13 residues.

The chain has TRBV13 and TRBJ2-1; unclear D gene. The CDR3 length is 12 residues. V dropped 5 bases and J dropped 6 bases, with 8 bases sitting between them. CDR1 and CDR2 (germline): PRHDT, FYEKMQ (reference sequence). The CDR3 loop is CASSKRSNEQFF. The CDR3 region has the DNA TGTGCCAGCAGCAAGAGAAGCAATGAGCAGTTCTTC.

There are many counts of this clonotype. The chain couples TRBV29-1 to TRBJ2-1; TRBD2 matches 7 bases. CDR3 length equals 12 residues. The junction had 9 bases not matched to a gene; V was cut back by 3 bases and J by 13 bases. Germline assignment: CDR1 SQVTM and CDR2 ANQGSEA. CDR3 region: CSVEVGRGYQFF. Written as DNA, the CDR3 is TGCAGCGTTGAGGTTGGGAGGGGTTATCAGTTCTTC.

V is TRBV30 and J is TRBJ1-6, with D unclear. The CDR3 covers 13 residues. The V gene lost 5 bases and the J gene lost 7 bases, with 12 bases spanning the gap. Germline V gene lookup returns CDR1 GTSNPN and CDR2 SVGIG (reference sequence). The chain's CDR3 is CAWGPGWNSPLHF. The CDR3, as DNA: TGTGCCTGGGGCCCAGGTTGGAATTCACCCCTCCACTTT. The full variable domain, in which reference TRBV30 and TRBJ1-6 provide the parts outside the CDR3, is SQTIHQWPATLVQPVGSPLSLECTVEGTSNPNLYWYRQAAGRGLQLLFYSVGIGQISSEVPQNLSASRPQDRQFILSSKKLLLSDSGFYLCAWGPGWNSPLHFGNGTRLTVT.

This clonotype was found a few times. The chain joins TRBV9 to TRBJ2-6; D unresolved. Trimming removed 4 bases from V and 2 bases from J, with 4 bases in between. This CDR3 contains 13 residues. CDR1 and CDR2 from the germline V gene are SGDLS and YYNGEE. The CDR3 is CASSNTGANVLTF. The DNA of the CDR3 is TGTGCCAGCAGCAATACTGGGGCCAACGTCCTGACTTTC.

This clonotype showed up many times. V is TRBV13 and J is TRBJ2-5; 7 bases match TRBD2. The V gene end was trimmed by 4 bases and the J gene end by 0 bases; junction bases not matched to a gene: 8. The CDR3 totals 16 residues. Germline lookup yields CDR1 PRHDT and CDR2 FYEKMQ (reference sequence). CDR3 residues: CASSSMGLQYQETQYF. The CDR3 DNA sequence: TGTGCCAGCAGCTCAATGGGACTACAGTACCAAGAGACCCAGTACTTC.

With respect to this clonotype: This may stem from a read error, because a much larger clone lies one nucleotide away. V usage is TRBV13 and J usage is TRBJ2-5; D call uncertain. The CDR3 contains 13 residues. CDR1 PRHDT and CDR2 FYEKMQ come from the germline V gene (reference sequence). The DNA of the CDR3 is TGTGTCAGCAGCCCCCCAGACCAAGAGACCCAGTACTTC. Translated: CVSSPPDQETQYF.

This clonotype was recorded many times. The rearrangement uses TRBV19 and TRBJ2-7; D may be TRBD1 or TRBD2 (6 bases each). Deletions cut 3 bases from V and 7 bases from J, with 16 bases between. The CDR3 covers 14 residues. Germline V gives CDR1 LNHDA, CDR2 SQIVND (reference sequence). This chain's CDR3 is CASSIWTAGGEQYF. For the CDR3, the DNA is TGTGCCAGTAGTATCTGGACAGCCGGGGGAGAGCAGTACTTC.

This clonotype has just a few counts. The rearrangement joins TRBV27 to TRBJ1-5; D is ambiguous. The CDR3 has 13 amino acids. CDR1 and CDR2 from the germline V gene are MNHEY and SMNVEV (reference sequence). V shed 0 bases and J shed 6 bases, with 6 bases lying between them. The DNA of the CDR3 is TGTGCCAGCAGTTTATCGATGGGTCAGCCCCAGCATTTT. It encodes CASSLSMGQPQHF.

The sample holds many counts of this clonotype. V and J are TRBV20-1 and TRBJ2-5, with D unclear. Looked up from germline, CDR1 is DFQATT and CDR2 is SNEGSKA (reference sequence). V was cut by 0 bases and J by 1 base, with 9 bases left in between. The CDR3 is made up of 14 amino acids. The CDR3 is CSARDPGTQETQYF. CDR3 nucleotides: TGCAGTGCTAGAGATCCAGGTACCCAAGAGACCCAGTACTTC.

The chain combines TRBV20-1 with TRBJ2-1, with a weak D call TRBD1 (6 bases). Germline V gene data show CDR1 as DFQATT and CDR2 as SNEGSKA (reference sequence). The CDR3 has 15 amino acids. V was shortened by 2 bases and J by 2 bases, with 13 bases between the two germline ends. The CDR3 spells CSARSGAETYNEQFF. The CDR3 region has the DNA TGCAGTGCTAGATCAGGGGCGGAGACCTACAATGAGCAGTTCTTC.

Concerning this clonotype itself: This may be a read error, as it is one base from a much larger clone. It is likely a read error, because the conserved phenylalanine at the end of the CDR3 is missing. The chain combines TRBV7-9 with TRBJ1-3; tentatively, D is TRBD1 (6 bases). The V and J ends lost 8 bases and 0 bases respectively, with 11 bases between them. This CDR3 spans 14 amino acids. Germline V gene sequence: CDR1 SEHNR, CDR2 FQNEAQ (reference sequence). CDR3 sequence: CASGDTNSGNTIYL. In nucleotides, the CDR3 is TGTGCCAGCGGGGACACCAACTCTGGAAACACCATATATCTT.

This clonotype was detected only a few times. This chain connects TRBV7-9 to TRBJ1-6; no clear D gene. Germline V gives CDR1 SEHNR, CDR2 FQNEAQ (reference sequence). Trimming removed 1 base at V and 7 bases at J, with 11 bases between. The CDR3 sequence is 15 residues long. This CDR3 reads CASSLVRGGNSPLHF. DNA for the CDR3: TGTGCCAGCAGCTTAGTCCGGGGAGGCAATTCACCCCTCCACTTT.

This clonotype was detected many times. The chain is built from TRBV4-1 and TRBJ1-5; 8 positions agree with TRBD1. V dropped 4 bases and J dropped 7; count of bases not matched to a gene: 6. CDR1 and CDR2 (germline): MGHRA, YSYEKL. The CDR3 consists of 14 residues. The CDR3 loop reads CASSPEQGGQPQHF. The CDR3 region has the DNA TGCGCCAGCAGCCCGGAACAGGGGGGCCAGCCCCAGCATTTT.